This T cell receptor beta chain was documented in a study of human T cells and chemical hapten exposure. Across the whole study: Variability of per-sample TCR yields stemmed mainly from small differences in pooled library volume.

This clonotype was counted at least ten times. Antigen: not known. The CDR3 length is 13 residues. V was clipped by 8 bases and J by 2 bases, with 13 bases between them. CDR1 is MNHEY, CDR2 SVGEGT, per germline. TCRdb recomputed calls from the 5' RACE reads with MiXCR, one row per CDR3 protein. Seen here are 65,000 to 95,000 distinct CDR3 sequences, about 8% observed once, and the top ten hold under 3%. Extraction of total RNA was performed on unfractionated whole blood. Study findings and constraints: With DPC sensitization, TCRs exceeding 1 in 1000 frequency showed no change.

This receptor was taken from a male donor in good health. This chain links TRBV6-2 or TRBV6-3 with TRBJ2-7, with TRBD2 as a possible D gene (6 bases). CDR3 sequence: CASGSGLPYEQYF. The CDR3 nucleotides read TGTGCCAGCGGTAGCGGTCTACCCTACGAGCAGTACTTC.